This T cell receptor beta chain was retrieved from a study of blood T cells in healthy people across ages (dated by TCRdb to the mid-2010s). Looking at the study overall: Template switching captured roughly one uniquely barcoded TCR beta cDNA molecule per two T cells in model experiments. To track age-related changes in TCR beta repertoire diversity, the study relied on deep sequencing normalized with unique cDNA molecular identifiers. Two additional independent replicas of 1 million unique cDNA reads from the same blood draw were analyzed for two donors (one aged 18 to 30 and one aged 80 or older). The donors were split into four age groups: young (average around 16 years), middle-aged (about 40), aged (roughly 68) and long-lived (approximately 80).

Libraries were built with 5' RACE. Sequenced using an Illumina HiSeq 2500. A second roughly 7 to 11 cycle PCR used a sample-barcoded 5' primer and a J-beta primer mix. A template-switch 5' adaptor carrying 12 random nucleotides introduced a unique molecular identifier onto each TCR beta cDNA molecule. Each sample yielded at least 2.5 million CDR3-containing paired-end reads. First-strand cDNA was synthesized from all RNA with the Mint cDNA synthesis kit, primed by a TRBC-specific oligonucleotide. Following uracil-DNA glycosylase treatment, a first 18-cycle PCR with universal primers M1SS and BC2_uni_R was performed on all cDNA. Turning to the authors' computational methods: Each sample was normalized by randomly selecting 1 million high-quality reads, each carrying a distinct molecular identifier. Instead of being binned into consensus sequences, reads that shared molecular identifiers were thrown out. MiTCR, run with a Q25 quality threshold and the strictest error-elimination algorithm, handled CDR3 identification, clonotype clustering and error correction. A nonparametric unseen species model with Euler transformation was used to estimate a lower bound on total TCR beta diversity. TCRdb reran the public reads through fastp at Q25 and MiXCR, keeping productive beta chains. Each entry merges the rows of one CDR3 protein and shows their most common DNA and genes. TCRdb, not the authors, supplied the V and J calls. The sample table lists approximately 900,000 distinct CDR3 sequences, about 27% of them with a count of one. Jointly, the top ten make up roughly 10% of the sample.

Systemically healthy Caucasian individuals from Russia, some 36 in total and aged about 6 to 95 years, were included as donors. Each donor gave 8.5 to 10 milliliters of peripheral blood, collected into EDTA-treated Vacutainer tubes. Ficoll-Paque density-gradient centrifugation was used to isolate PBMCs, with at least 6.5 million obtained per sample. Trizol reagent was used to extract total RNA from the PBMCs, yielding at least 6 micrograms per sample. The percentages of naive CD45RAhigh/CD27high T cells were determined by flow cytometry on a PBMC aliquot from every donor. Comment on this clonotype: Its recognized antigen is unknown. Base qualities are not at hand, and no much larger clone is one base apart.

The CDR3 starts with the cysteine, ends with the phenylalanine, and has 16 residues. Only the CDR3 DNA stays, 48 bases, in frame from base 1. The germline V gene encodes CDR1 MDHEN and CDR2 SYDVKM. V and J are trimmed by 2 bases and 2 bases, and the gene matches miss 7 bases of the junction. Broader findings and caveats from the paper: Observed TCR beta diversity per million T cells fell roughly linearly with age, and a significant reduction was already apparent by age around 40. Bulk unsorted PBMC profiling prevented conclusive comparison of naive and antigen-experienced compartments. The long-lived group showed more naive CD4+ T cells, fewer expanded clones and increased TCR diversity than the aged group, suggesting age selection. Donor CMV infection status was unknown, potentially confounding age-related changes in expanded clonotypes. A strong correlation was found between observed TCR beta diversity and the percentage of naive T cells measured by flow cytometry. Estimates of total diversity from one million sequenced T cells were regarded as lower bounds and underestimates.

The same sample was also used in a study of T cells of mothers and their children. The second study, in turn, reports: Donors were nine systemically healthy Caucasian individuals: three mothers and their six children. cDNA synthesis used all of the extracted RNA, with 1.5 ug of RNA in each 15 ul reaction. Sample barcodes and 2-4 random nucleotides were added via the M1S primer in the second PCR. Over 8 million TCR beta CDR3 reads came from each mother, compared with several million reads from each child. Thymic selection shapes the output of TCR recombination in a similar way in related and unrelated pairs, and inherited differences have a minor effect. Related mother-child pairs always showed normalized repertoire overlap that was slightly higher than in unrelated mother-child pairs, though the difference was never significant. Persistent microchimeric T cell clones were not detected, at a sensitivity of 95 to 100 clones per million clonotypes. The study used deep NGS to compare TCR beta repertoires of mothers and children, seeking features distinguishing related mother-child pairs from unrelated individuals. The mean age was about 40 +/- 4 years for the mothers and around 10 +/- 4 years for the children. Libraries were sequenced on Illumina HiSeq 2000 with 100+100 nt paired-end reads after adapter ligation with NEBNext reagents. To avoid cross-contamination, the mother libraries and the child libraries were prepared a month apart and sequenced in separate runs. Between roughly 450,000 and 2,000,000 distinct TCR beta clonotypes were identified per donor. Naive TCR beta clonotypes were estimated from low-frequency clonotypes matched to each donor's FACS-determined naive share, without sorting.

The sequence links TRBV28 to TRBJ2-3, and 7 junctional nucleotides match TRBD2. The sequenced sample consisted of blood. This TCR was sampled from a middle-aged woman in good health. This receptor has the CDR3 CASSLAQRGYTDTQYF. The sequenced DNA: TGTGCCAGCAGTTTAGCGCAGCGGGGATACACAGATACGCAGTATTTT.